This TCR beta chain was recorded in a study of shared clonotypes between healthy human individuals. The CDR3 totals 21 residues. The junction had 20 bases not matched to a gene; V was cut back by 0 bases and J by 6 bases. Germline V gene data show CDR1 as LGHNT and CDR2 as FRNRAP. This clone was detected once. Data came from immunoSEQ multiplex PCR; TCRdb stores just in-frame clones and leaves some out. The sample shows about 480,000 clones, around 79% of them seen only once. This chain joins TRBV12-5 and TRBJ2-1; TRBD2 matches at 10 bases. This TCR was sampled from a woman aged 40 to 50 in good health. Some clones in this sample may be carry-over from other donors' samples. The material sequenced was PBMCs. As DNA, the CDR3 is TGTGCTAGTGGTTTGGTGACCAGGGGTTTAGTGAGCGGGAGGGTCCGCAATGAGCAGTTCTTC. Translating it yields CASGLVTRGLVSGRVRNEQFF.